This is a list of T cell receptor beta chains from one sample in a study of blood T cell repertoires in COVID-19. Libraries were prepared by immunoSEQ multiplex PCR; TCRdb keeps only in-frame clonotypes and omits some of them. The sample holds 150,000 to 200,000 clones; 70% to 90% are singletons and the top ten take 4%. The sample consisted of peripheral blood. The receptors originated from a woman aged 70-85 years with acute or convalescent COVID-19. Each CDR3 is given with its conserved first and last residue. D genes are given only for firm matches. A row's size may be missing; if present it is once, few, many or a size class.

CDR3nt	CDR3aa	v_gene	j_gene	abundance	d_gene
TGTGCCACCAGTGATTCGACAGGGAGGCTTAATGGCTACACCTTC	CATSDSTGRLNGYTF	TRBV24-1	TRBJ1-2	NA	TRBD1
TGTGCCAGCAGCTACACCGGGACAGGGGGCAATCAGCCCCAGCATTTT	CASSYTGTGGNQPQHF	TRBV5-6	TRBJ1-5	NA	TRBD1
TGTGCCAGTAGTATGTTTTTGGGGGAGGTTAACTATGGCTACACCTTC	CASSMFLGEVNYGYTF	TRBV19	TRBJ1-2	NA	NA
TGTGCCAGCAGTTTTGTACGAGCAGGAGGGCCCGGAAAAGAGACCCAGTACTTC	CASSFVRAGGPGKETQYF	TRBV28	TRBJ2-5	NA	NA
TGCGCCAGCAGCCAAGTCCGGGGACCCGGACTAGCGGGACGCACAGATACGCAGTATTTT	CASSQVRGPGLAGRTDTQYF	TRBV4-3	TRBJ2-3	NA	TRBD2
TGTGCCAGCAGCTTATTCCGGGATCAGCCCCAGCATTTT	CASSLFRDQPQHF	TRBV7-2	TRBJ1-5	NA	NA
TGTGCCAGGGCGGCCGGGGAGAGGCGCAATCAGCCCCAGCATTTT	CARAAGERRNQPQHF	TRBV6-6	TRBJ1-5	NA	NA
TGTGCCAGCTCACCAGGGGCCGGGACAGCAAATGGCTACACCTTC	CASSPGAGTANGYTF	TRBV18	TRBJ1-2	NA	TRBD1
TGTGCCAGCTCACCCTCTACAGGGTATAATGAAAAACTGTTTTTT	CASSPSTGYNEKLFF	TRBV18	TRBJ1-4	NA	NA
TGTGCCAGCAGCCCAAAACAGGGGCCCGGCGAGCAGTACTTC	CASSPKQGPGEQYF	TRBV9	TRBJ2-7	NA	TRBD1
TGTGCCAGCAGCTTAGGAGAAGGACTAGCGGGGGGGCCCAGAGAGACCCAGTACTTC	CASSLGEGLAGGPRETQYF	TRBV7-9	TRBJ2-5	NA	TRBD2
TGTGCCACCAGCAGCGACAAAGACAGGGGCCTCGCGGGCTACACCTTC	CATSSDKDRGLAGYTF	TRBV15	TRBJ1-2	once	TRBD1
TGTGCCAGCAGCTTGTTAGCGGGGGGCAACCTCGGTGAGCAGTTCTTC	CASSLLAGGNLGEQFF	TRBV5-4	TRBJ2-1	NA	TRBD2
TGTGCCAGCAGCTCCCGGAGCGGGAGGGCTAGTGAGCAGTTCTTC	CASSSRSGRASEQFF	TRBV7-9	TRBJ2-1	NA	TRBD2
TGTGCCAGCTCACCAATCCCTGGGGCGGCCGAGACCCAGTACTTC	CASSPIPGAAETQYF	TRBV18	TRBJ2-5	NA	NA
TGTGCCAGCTCACTCGAGACAGGGGGGCTCACTGAAGCTTTCTTT	CASSLETGGLTEAFF	TRBV18	TRBJ1-1	NA	TRBD1
TGCGCCAGCAGTCGGGAGACGATGAACACTGAAGCTTTCTTT	CASSRETMNTEAFF	TRBV4-3	TRBJ1-1	NA	NA
TGTGCCAGCTCACAAACCGGGCCTCGGGGAGATACGCAGTATTTT	CASSQTGPRGDTQYF	TRBV18	TRBJ2-3	NA	NA
TGTGCCAGTAGTATTAGCGTGGACAGGGTCTACGAGCAGTACTTC	CASSISVDRVYEQYF	TRBV19	TRBJ2-7	NA	TRBD1
TGCAGTGCTCACAACCTTTATGGCTACACCTTC	CSAHNLYGYTF	TRBV20-1	TRBJ1-2	few	NA
TGTGCCCACAGCGGAGGCGGCTATGGCTACACCTTC	CAHSGGGYGYTF	TRBV30	TRBJ1-2	NA	NA
TGCAGCGTAACCACAGGGGGCCTGAACACTGAAGCTTTCTTT	CSVTTGGLNTEAFF	TRBV29-1	TRBJ1-1	NA	TRBD1
TGTGCCAGCAGCGTAGAGAGCGCAGGGGGCCTTGGCTACACCTTC	CASSVESAGGLGYTF	TRBV9	TRBJ1-2	NA	TRBD1
TGTGCCAGCAGAGCCAGCGGGGGGGCTGGCGCCGGGGAGCTGTTTTTT	CASRASGGAGAGELFF	TRBV7-9	TRBJ2-2	few	TRBD2
TGTGCCAGCAGCCAAGAAGGACAGGGACTTGGCTACACCTTC	CASSQEGQGLGYTF	TRBV3-1/TRBV3-2	TRBJ1-2	NA	TRBD1
TGTGCCTGGAGTGTACGGGGGGGAAATTCACCCCTCCACTTT	CAWSVRGGNSPLHF	TRBV30	TRBJ1-6	NA	NA
TGTGCCAGCAGCCCAAGGGACAGGGCGAACACTGAAGCTTTCTTT	CASSPRDRANTEAFF	TRBV7-8	TRBJ1-1	NA	TRBD1
TGTGCCAGTAGTATAGATCGCGGCTTTGGCTACACCTTC	CASSIDRGFGYTF	TRBV19	TRBJ1-2	few	NA
TGTGCCAGCAGCTCACGCAGGAGGAACTATAATTCACCCCTCCACTTT	CASSSRRRNYNSPLHF	TRBV11-3	TRBJ1-6	NA	NA
TGTGCCAGCAGCCAGGCTAGCGGGGGTTCGAACACCGGGGAGCTGTTTTTT	CASSQASGGSNTGELFF	TRBV3-1/TRBV3-2	TRBJ2-2	NA	TRBD2
TGTGCCTGGAGCCTCCCAGTCTCGGCCTTCGGGGCCCAGTACTTC	CAWSLPVSAFGAQYF	TRBV30	TRBJ2-5	NA	NA
TGTGCCAGCAGCGTCAGCGGAGATACGCAGTATTTT	CASSVSGDTQYF	TRBV7-2	TRBJ2-3	NA	NA
TGTGCCAGCAGCTTAGGCCTCAGTCCGGGCAATGAGCAGTTCTTC	CASSLGLSPGNEQFF	TRBV7-9	TRBJ2-1	NA	NA
TGCGCCAGCAGCCAAGATACAGGGGCCTCCTACGAGCAGTACTTC	CASSQDTGASYEQYF	TRBV4-3	TRBJ2-7	NA	TRBD1
TGTGCCTGGAGTCCAGGTCCTGGGGCCAACGTCCTGACTTTC	CAWSPGPGANVLTF	TRBV30	TRBJ2-6	NA	NA
TGTGCCAGCAGCTTAACAGGGGATGGCTACACCTTC	CASSLTGDGYTF	TRBV7-9	TRBJ1-2	NA	TRBD1
TGTGCCAGCAGCGGAGTAGGAAACACCATATATTTT	CASSGVGNTIYF	TRBV9	TRBJ1-3	NA	NA
TGTGCCAGCAGCCAATTTGGCGACAGCTATGGCTACACCTTC	CASSQFGDSYGYTF	TRBV3-1/TRBV3-2	TRBJ1-2	NA	NA
TGTGCCAGCAGCCCGGTCGGCGGCGGGGAGCTGTTTTTT	CASSPVGGGELFF	TRBV7-2	TRBJ2-2	once	NA
TGTGCCAGCAGTTCATTAGGGGGCACTGAAGCTTTCTTT	CASSSLGGTEAFF	TRBV6-5	TRBJ1-1	NA	NA
TGTGCCAGCAGGCGACAGTTTGAAGCTTTCTTT	CASRRQFEAFF	TRBV12-3/TRBV12-4	TRBJ1-1	NA	NA
TGTGCCAGCAGCTTGAGTCGTAATGAGCAGTTCTTC	CASSLSRNEQFF	TRBV6-5	TRBJ2-1	NA	NA
TGTGCCAGCAGTTTGGGACAGGGGGCTGCTGAAGCTTTCTTT	CASSLGQGAAEAFF	TRBV6-5	TRBJ1-1	NA	TRBD1
TGTGCCAGCAGCTTAGACCTCGGGGAGAACACTGAAGCTTTCTTT	CASSLDLGENTEAFF	TRBV7-6	TRBJ1-1	NA	NA
TGTGCCAGCAGCCTTCGGACAGCGAACACCGGGGAGCTGTTTTTT	CASSLRTANTGELFF	TRBV7-9	TRBJ2-2	NA	NA
TGTGCCAGCAGTCTTACCGGGACAGGGGGTCCTGGGGCCAACGTCCTGACTTTC	CASSLTGTGGPGANVLTF	TRBV6-2/TRBV6-3	TRBJ2-6	NA	TRBD1
TGTGCCAGCAACCCTCTAGCGGGCGGCTACGAGCAGTACTTC	CASNPLAGGYEQYF	TRBV7-2	TRBJ2-7	NA	TRBD2
TGCGCCAGCAGACAGAATACAGGGGGCAACTACGAGCAGTACTTC	CASRQNTGGNYEQYF	TRBV5-1	TRBJ2-7	NA	TRBD1
TGTGCCAGCAGGCGGACAGCGAACACTGAAGCTTTCTTT	CASRRTANTEAFF	TRBV7-9	TRBJ1-1	NA	NA
TGTGCCGCCGGGACTTCGAATTCACCCCTCCACTTT	CAAGTSNSPLHF	TRBV7-9	TRBJ1-6	NA	NA
TGTGCCAGCAGCAACCAGGGGGCCGGAGCTTTCTTT	CASSNQGAGAFF	TRBV12-3/TRBV12-4	TRBJ1-1	NA	TRBD1
TGTGCCACCGCCAGGGGGTCGGTTGGCTACACCTTC	CATARGSVGYTF	TRBV28	TRBJ1-2	NA	TRBD1
TGTGCCAGCAGCCACCACGGCGGGGGAAACTATGGCTACACCTTC	CASSHHGGGNYGYTF	TRBV3-1/TRBV3-2	TRBJ1-2	once	NA